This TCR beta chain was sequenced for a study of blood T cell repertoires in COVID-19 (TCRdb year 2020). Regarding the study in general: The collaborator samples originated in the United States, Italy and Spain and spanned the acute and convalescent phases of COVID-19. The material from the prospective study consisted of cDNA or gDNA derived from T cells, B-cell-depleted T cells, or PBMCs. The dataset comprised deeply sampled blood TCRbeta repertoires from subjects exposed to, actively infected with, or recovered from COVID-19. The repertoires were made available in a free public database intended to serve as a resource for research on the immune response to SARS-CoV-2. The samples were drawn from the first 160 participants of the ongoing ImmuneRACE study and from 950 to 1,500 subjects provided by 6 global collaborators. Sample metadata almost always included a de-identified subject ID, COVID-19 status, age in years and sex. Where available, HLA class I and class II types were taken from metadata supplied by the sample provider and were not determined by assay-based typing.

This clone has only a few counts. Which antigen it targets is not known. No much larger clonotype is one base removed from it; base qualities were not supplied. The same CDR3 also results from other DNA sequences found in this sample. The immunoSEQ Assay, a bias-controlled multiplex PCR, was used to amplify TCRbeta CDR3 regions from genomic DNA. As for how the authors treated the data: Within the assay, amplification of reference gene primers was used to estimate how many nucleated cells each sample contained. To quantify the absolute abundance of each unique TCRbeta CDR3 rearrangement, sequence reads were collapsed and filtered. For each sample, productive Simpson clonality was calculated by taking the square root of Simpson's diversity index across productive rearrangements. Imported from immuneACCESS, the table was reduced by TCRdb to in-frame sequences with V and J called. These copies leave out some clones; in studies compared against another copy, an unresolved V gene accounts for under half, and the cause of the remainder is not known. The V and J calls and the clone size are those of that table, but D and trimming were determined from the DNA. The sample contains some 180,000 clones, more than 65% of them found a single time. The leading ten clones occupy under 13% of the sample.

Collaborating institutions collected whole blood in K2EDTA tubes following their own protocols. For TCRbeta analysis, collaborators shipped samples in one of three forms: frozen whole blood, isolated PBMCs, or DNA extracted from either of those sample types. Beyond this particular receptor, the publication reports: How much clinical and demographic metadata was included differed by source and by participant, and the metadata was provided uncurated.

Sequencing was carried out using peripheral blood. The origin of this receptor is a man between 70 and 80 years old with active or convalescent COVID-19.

The nucleotide sequence reads as follows: TGTGCCAGCAGTCCCGGGACAGGGGGGAATCAGCCCCAGCATTTT. This codes for CASSPGTGGNQPQHF. The rearranged segments are TRBV6-4 and TRBJ1-5; 11 bases in the middle match TRBD1. According to the germline V gene, CDR1 reads MRHNA and CDR2 reads SNTAGT. Germline trimming: 5 bases from V, 4 bases from J; junction bases outside gene matches: 4. The CDR3 numbers 15 residues from cysteine through phenylalanine. Left in the record is the CDR3 DNA by itself, 45 bases read in frame from the first base.